The 16 T cell receptor beta chains listed next were all sequenced from one sample in a study of cytomegalovirus exposure and HLA in healthy donors. The PCR contained 60 Vbeta and 13 Jbeta primers. Profiled with immunoSEQ multiplex PCR; TCRdb holds only in-frame clones, not every one. This table holds 150,000 to 200,000 clones, roughly 74% found once. The source material was PBMCs. Receptors were obtained from a male donor in good health and CMV-seronegative.

This clone was seen more than once but under ten times. CDR3: CASSQTSGGQETQYF. CDR3 DNA: TGCGCCAGCAGCCAGACTAGCGGGGGTCAAGAGACCCAGTACTTC. This chain connects TRBV5-1 to TRBJ2-5; 12 bases match TRBD2. CDR1 and CDR2 (germline): SGHRS, YFSETQ. The CDR3 extends over 15 amino acids. The junction had 3 bases not matched to a gene; V was cut back by 4 bases and J by 2 bases.

V usage is TRBV28 and J usage is TRBJ1-1; the D gene is possibly TRBD1 (5 bases). The ends were cut back, 3 bases at V and 5 bases at J, with 13 bases in the middle. The germline V gene has CDR1 MDHEN and CDR2 SYDVKM. The CDR3 is 14 amino acids. The CDR3 DNA sequence: TGTGCCAGCAGTTTCCGGGGCGCGGGGACTGAAGCTTTCTTT. Encoded protein: CASSFRGAGTEAFF.

The chain recombines TRBV5-1 with TRBJ1-1, with D hard to call. The germline V gene encodes CDR1 SGHRS and CDR2 YFSETQ. This CDR3 is 15 amino acids long. V shed 4 bases and J shed 6 bases, with 19 bases lying between them. CDR3 region: CASSLSRPTGSEAFF. CDR3 nucleotides: TGCGCCAGCAGCCTATCCCGCCCCACGGGATCTGAAGCTTTCTTT.

This clone has only a few counts. This chain uses TRBV6-6 with TRBJ2-1; 10 nucleotides agree with TRBD2. The junction had 13 bases not matched to a gene; V was cut back by 11 bases and J by 9 bases. The CDR3 totals 14 residues. Germline V CDR1 and CDR2: MNHNY, SVGAGI (reference sequence). DNA for the CDR3: TGTGCCGCAGCTAGGCTAGCGGGAGTTGGTGAGCAGTTCTTC. Its protein is CAAARLAGVGEQFF.

This chain links TRBV19 with TRBJ1-5; 8 bases fit TRBD1. Germline V gives CDR1 LNHDA, CDR2 SQIVND (reference sequence). The V gene end was trimmed by 5 bases and the J gene end by 0 bases; junction bases not matched to a gene: 6. This CDR3 is built from 16 residues. The DNA for the CDR3 is TGTGCCAGTAGTGGACAGGGCTTGTATAGCAATCAGCCCCAGCATTTT. It specifies CASSGQGLYSNQPQHF.

This clone was recorded once. This chain uses TRBV5-1 with TRBJ1-1, with D possibly being TRBD1 (6 bases). Trimming removed 5 bases at V and 3 bases at J, with 14 bases between. CDR1 is SGHRS, CDR2 YFSETQ, per germline. The CDR3 extends over 14 amino acids. CDR3 amino acids: CASRDWTVHTEAFF. CDR3 sequence (DNA): TGCGCCAGCAGAGACTGGACAGTCCACACTGAAGCTTTCTTT.

The chain has TRBV2 and TRBJ1-1, with D hard to call. Germline V gene data show CDR1 as SNHLY and CDR2 as FYNNEI. The V end was cut by 3 bases, the J end by 2 bases, with 16 bases between. The CDR3 sequence is 16 residues long. CDR3 bases: TGTGCCAGCAGTGATCAACCCATCCCTGGCAACACTGAAGCTTTCTTT. Translation gives CASSDQPIPGNTEAFF.

The rearrangement links TRBV7-6 to TRBJ2-2; D gene unclear. Germline V gene lookup returns CDR1 SGHVS and CDR2 FNYEAQ. There are 10 residues in the CDR3. Trimming removed 10 bases at V and 4 bases at J, with 4 bases between. CDR3 protein: CATSTGELFF. Written as DNA, the CDR3 is TGTGCCACTTCCACCGGGGAGCTGTTTTTT.

This chain joins TRBV10-1 and TRBJ2-7, with 12 bases that match TRBD2. The V gene's germline CDR1 is WNHNN and CDR2 SYGVQD (reference sequence). The length of the CDR3 is 14 residues. V shed 6 bases and J 3 bases; nucleotides not matched to a gene: 3. The CDR3 DNA follows: TGCGCCAGCAGGAGACTAGCGGGAGTCTACGAGCAGTACTTC. It codes for CASRRLAGVYEQYF.

This chain connects TRBV4-1 to TRBJ1-5; TRBD1 agrees at 11 bases. V lost 4 bases and J lost 6; bases outside the gene matches: 5. Germline CDR1 MGHRA, CDR2 YSYEKL. The CDR3 totals 15 residues. The CDR3 here is CASSRGQGVGQPQHF. The CDR3 nucleotides are TGCGCCAGCAGCCGGGGACAGGGGGTTGGTCAGCCCCAGCATTTT.

To note about this clone: A much larger clonotype is one base distant, so this may be a read error. This chain links TRBV2 with TRBJ1-1; D is unclear. The CDR3 loop spans 13 amino acids. V lost 4 bases and J lost 0, with 6 bases in between. Germline CDR1 reads SNHLY; CDR2 reads FYNNEI. CDR3 residues: CASSAHMNTEAFF. The CDR3 coding sequence is TGTGCCAGCAGTGCCCACATGAACACTGAAGCTTTCTTT. Full variable domain (remainder filled in from reference TRBV2 and TRBJ1-1): EPEVTQTPSHQVTQMGQEVILRCVPISNHLYFYWYRQILGQKVEFLVSFYNNEISEKSEIFDDQFSVERPDGSNFTLKIRSTKLEDSAMYFCASSAHMNTEAFFGQGTRLTVV.

This clone was seen a handful of times. The J gene is TRBJ1-2, the V gene TRBV19; D perhaps matches TRBD1 (6 bases). Trimming removed 10 bases from V and 8 bases from J, with 20 bases in between. In germline, CDR1 is LNHDA, CDR2 SQIVND (reference sequence). This CDR3 region has 13 residues. This CDR3 is CAIGLGGAPGYTF. CDR3 nucleotides: TGTGCCATAGGGCTGGGGGGGGCGCCCGGCTACACCTTC.

The chain combines TRBV5-8 with TRBJ2-1; a possible D gene is TRBD2 (6 bases). V lost 3 bases, J lost 8 bases, and 9 bases lay in between. This CDR3 comprises 12 residues. Germline assignment: CDR1 SGHTS and CDR2 YDEGEE. CDR3 in DNA: TGTGCCAGCAGCTGGAGGGTGGATGAGCAGTTCTTC. Amino acids: CASSWRVDEQFF.

On this clone itself: A junction boundary mismatches the germline segment, possibly from a read error. J is TRBJ1-5 and V is TRBV2; D might be TRBD1 (5 bases). The CDR3 extends over 15 amino acids. Germline V gene lookup returns CDR1 SNHLY and CDR2 FYNNEI. The CDR3 DNA sequence: TGTGCCAGCAGAGAAGACAGACGTTACAATCAGCCCCAGCATTTT. It yields the protein CASREDRRYNQPQHF.

This clone was counted between two and nine times. The chain has TRBV18 and TRBJ2-1; TRBD1 might be the D (6 bases). Germline lookup yields CDR1 KGHSH and CDR2 LQKENI. V was cut by 1 base and J by 6 bases, with 10 bases left in between. The CDR3 covers 14 residues. The CDR3 DNA follows: TGTGCCAGCTCACCACGGACAGATTCCAATGAGCAGTTCTTC. Amino acids: CASSPRTDSNEQFF.

V usage is TRBV7-9 and J usage is TRBJ2-7, with 9 bases fitting TRBD2. This CDR3 comprises 15 residues. Looked up from germline, CDR1 is SEHNR and CDR2 is FQNEAQ (reference sequence). With V trimmed by 0 bases and J by 6 bases, 6 bases remained unmatched. The chain's CDR3 is CASSLAGTSNREQYF. The CDR3 nucleotides read TGTGCCAGCAGCTTAGCCGGGACTAGCAACCGCGAGCAGTACTTC.